The rows below give T cell receptor beta chains drawn from one sample of a study of radiotherapy plus CTLA-4 blockade in lung cancer. TCRdb's table, derived via immunoSEQ multiplex PCR, lists solely in-frame clones and lacks some. The sample consists of 85,000 to 100,000 clones, 55% to 75% of them appearing once. This specimen consisted of peripheral blood, obtained from a patient treated with radiotherapy plus ipilimumab. All receptors derive from a human donor with non-small cell lung cancer that progressed on radiotherapy plus ipilimumab. The CDR3 runs from the conserved cysteine through the conserved F or W. A D gene is named only where the DNA matches it firmly. Clone size is given for some rows only: seen once, a few or many times, or a class if the clone is expanded.

clone_size j_call d_call v_call cdr3_aa cdr3_nt
- TRBJ2-5 - TRBV25-1 CASSDVGQETQYF TGTGCCAGCAGTGACGTGGGCCAAGAGACCCAGTACTTC
- TRBJ2-3 - TRBV6-5 CASSRGDTQYF TGTGCCAGCAGCAGGGGAGATACGCAGTATTTT
- TRBJ2-7 - TRBV5-1 CASSLALSYEQYF TGCGCCAGCAGCTTGGCACTCTCCTACGAGCAGTACTTC
- TRBJ2-7 TRBD1 TRBV11-2 CASSWAAGTGDYEQYF TGTGCCAGCAGCTGGGCTGCGGGGACAGGGGACTACGAGCAGTACTTC
- TRBJ1-2 - TRBV30 CAWSARGTDVPNELPAPYGYTF TGTGCCTGGAGTGCTCGGGGAACGGACGTCCCCAATGAGCTACCAGCCCCTTATGGCTACACCTTC
- TRBJ1-2 - TRBV29-1 CSVEEPQGPHYGYTF TGCAGCGTTGAAGAACCACAGGGACCTCATTATGGCTACACCTTC
- TRBJ2-1 TRBD1 TRBV9 CASSVDGQGTGAGNEQFF TGTGCCAGCAGCGTAGACGGTCAGGGGACAGGGGCTGGGAATGAGCAGTTCTTC
- TRBJ2-7 TRBD2 TRBV28 CASSSGTSGPDEQYF TGTGCCAGCAGTTCAGGGACTAGCGGCCCCGACGAGCAGTACTTC
- TRBJ2-7 TRBD1 TRBV4-2 CASSQGDRGYEQYF TGTGCCAGCAGCCAAGGGGACAGGGGTTACGAGCAGTACTTC
- TRBJ2-3 - TRBV27 CASSFVGKSTDTQYF TGTGCCAGCAGTTTCGTCGGGAAGAGCACAGATACGCAGTATTTT
few TRBJ2-7 TRBD2 TRBV7-8 CASSLVLAGGYEQYF TGTGCCAGCAGCTTAGTACTAGCGGGAGGTTACGAGCAGTACTTC
- TRBJ2-5 - TRBV9 CASSVDQYQETQYF TGTGCCAGCAGCGTAGACCAGTACCAAGAGACCCAGTACTTC